This entry lists 23 T cell receptor beta chains sequenced from one sample in a study of T cells in Graves' hyperthyroidism and ophthalmopathy. From RNA transcripts, TCR beta CDR3 regions were amplified. HTBI primers drove first-round RT-PCR of the TCR CDR3. Using its own MiXCR run on the multiplex PCR reads, TCRdb lists one record per CDR3 protein. This table has approximately 600,000 distinct CDR3 sequences, about 14% appearing once. Sample: blood. The source is a woman aged 40 to 49 with Graves' ophthalmopathy.

This clonotype was counted many times. This chain connects TRBV11-2 to TRBJ2-5; D unresolved. The CDR3 is 13 amino acids. Germline V gene lookup returns CDR1 SGHAT and CDR2 FQNNGV. Trimming removed 5 bases from V and 2 bases from J, with 9 bases in between. The CDR3 loop is CASSKSAQETQYF. The CDR3, as DNA: TGTGCCAGCAGCAAATCGGCTCAAGAGACCCAGTACTTC. Drawing the rest from reference TRBV11-2 and TRBJ2-5, the complete variable domain is EAGVAQSPRYKIIEKRQSVAFWCNPISGHATLYWYQQILGQGPKLLIQFQNNGVVDDSQLPKDRFSAERLKGVDSTLKIQPAKLEDSAVYLCASSKSAQETQYFGPGTRLLVL.

This clonotype has at least ten counts. This chain connects TRBV28 to TRBJ2-7; 11 bases line up with TRBD2. The CDR3 spans 16 residues. V shed 7 bases, J shed 5 bases, and the junction held 13 bases outside the gene matches. CDR1 is MDHEN, CDR2 SYDVKM, per germline. CDR3 in DNA: TGTGCCAGCACTTTCTTCCTAGCGGGAGGAACCCACGAGCAGTACTTC. It is translated as CASTFFLAGGTHEQYF.

This clonotype was recorded a few times. This chain joins TRBV7-2 and TRBJ2-5; D possibly corresponds to TRBD1 (6 bases). Deletions cut 0 bases from V and 7 bases from J, with 15 bases between. The germline V gene has CDR1 SGHTA and CDR2 FQGNSA. The CDR3 runs to 15 residues. The DNA for the CDR3 is TGTGCCAGCAGCTTAGCGGGTAGACAGGAGGTGACCCAGTACTTC. Amino acids: CASSLAGRQEVTQYF. Drawing the rest from reference TRBV7-2 and TRBJ2-5, the complete variable domain is GAGVSQSPSNKVTEKGKDVELRCDPISGHTALYWYRQSLGQGLEFLIYFQGNSAPDKSGLPSDRFSAERTGGSVSTLTIQRTQQEDSAVYLCASSLAGRQEVTQYFGPGTRLLVL.

In this sample, this clonotype turned up many times. This chain connects TRBV30 to TRBJ1-1; D gene ambiguous. CDR1 is GTSNPN and CDR2 is SVGIG in the germline V gene (reference sequence). The CDR3 has 13 residues. The germline V and J ends were trimmed by 3 bases and 1 base, with 9 bases remaining between them. The CDR3 DNA is TGTGCCTGGAGATCACTGACGAACACTGAAGCTTTCTTT. The encoded protein is CAWRSLTNTEAFF.

This sequence joins TRBV5-5 and TRBJ2-4; 8 nucleotides align to TRBD1. The CDR3 loop spans 15 amino acids. The V and J ends lost 7 bases and 6 bases, in that order; junction bases with no gene match: 12. Germline CDR1 and CDR2: SGHKS and YYEKEE (reference sequence). The CDR3: CASSPGQGPGNIQYF. CDR3 DNA sequence: TGTGCCAGCTCACCAGGACAGGGACCGGGAAACATTCAGTACTTC.

The V gene is TRBV5-5, the J gene TRBJ1-5; 9 bases match TRBD1. The V gene end was trimmed by 3 bases and the J gene end by 3 bases; junction bases not matched to a gene: 4. This CDR3 region has 15 residues. Germline-derived CDR1 and CDR2 are SGHKS and YYEKEE (reference sequence). The DNA for the CDR3 is TGTGCCAGCAGCTCATGGACAGGGGACAATCAGCCCCAGCATTTT. This translates into CASSSWTGDNQPQHF.

The rearrangement joins TRBV13 to TRBJ2-5; no reliable D call. The CDR3 extends over 14 amino acids. Germline loops: CDR1 PRHDT, CDR2 FYEKMQ (reference sequence). V was shortened by 8 bases and J by 0 bases, with 13 bases between the two germline ends. CDR3 DNA sequence: TGTGCCAGCGGAGATCCTACGTACCAAGAGACCCAGTACTTC. The encoded protein is CASGDPTYQETQYF.

Many counts were recorded for this clonotype. The CDR3 protein is CASRRQGMGGELFF. The CDR3 nucleotides read TGTGCCAGCAGGAGACAGGGAATGGGCGGGGAGCTGTTTTTT. This chain uses TRBV28 with TRBJ2-2; 7 bases align to TRBD1. Trimming cost V 6 bases and J 7 bases; bases outside gene matches: 8. The CDR3 runs to 14 residues. Per the germline V gene, CDR1 is MDHEN and CDR2 is SYDVKM.

This clonotype was picked up many times. The chain combines TRBV19 with TRBJ2-4; D is possibly TRBD2 (6 bases). CDR3 length: 15 residues. CDR1 and CDR2 (germline): LNHDA, SQIVND (reference sequence). V was trimmed by 2 bases and J by 3 bases, leaving 11 bases between them. The CDR3 nucleotides are TGTGCCAGTAGTATATACGGGAGTGACAAAAACATTCAGTACTTC. It yields the protein CASSIYGSDKNIQYF.

This clonotype occurred a few times. The V call is TRBV7-2, the J call TRBJ1-6, with 9 bases identical to TRBD1. This CDR3 region has 15 residues. With V trimmed by 5 bases and J by 11 bases, 10 bases remained unmatched. Per the germline V gene, CDR1 is SGHTA and CDR2 is FQGNSA. The CDR3 nucleotides are TGTGCCAGCAGCCTCACTACAGGGGGCGCAACACCCCTCCACTTT. This encodes CASSLTTGGATPLHF.

This clonotype has a handful of counts. The CDR3 is CASIPGGPGGETQYF. CDR3 DNA: TGTGCCAGCATTCCGGGAGGGCCGGGTGGCGAGACCCAGTACTTC. V usage is TRBV6-2 or TRBV6-3 and J usage is TRBJ2-5, with TRBD2 matching 8 bases. Germline assignment: CDR1 MNHEY and CDR2 SVGEGT. Trimming at V came to 7 bases and at J to 5 bases, leaving 12 bases not matched to a gene. The CDR3 totals 15 residues.

CDR3 residues: CATSEFGDTGELFF. CDR3 DNA: TGTGCCACCAGTGAGTTCGGAGACACCGGGGAGCTGTTTTTT. The chain is built from TRBV24-1 and TRBJ2-2; unclear D gene. The CDR3 consists of 14 residues. CDR1 is KGHDR and CDR2 is SFDVKD in the germline V gene. V was pared by 4 bases and J by 3 bases, with 8 bases between.

This clonotype has a count of ten or more. The CDR3 region is CSAYTGSGEQYF. The CDR3 nucleotides are TGCAGTGCTTATACAGGGAGCGGCGAGCAGTACTTC. The rearrangement uses TRBV20-1 and TRBJ2-7, with a tentative D call TRBD1 (6 bases). The CDR3 runs to 12 residues. The V end was cut by 5 bases, the J end by 6 bases, with 14 bases between. The germline CDR1 and CDR2 sequences are DFQATT and SNEGSKA (reference sequence).

This clonotype was picked up many times. The DNA of the CDR3 is TGTGCCACCAGGGAGTTTTGGACAGGGGGCCCCCAGTACTTC. Translation gives CATREFWTGGPQYF. This chain links TRBV15 with TRBJ2-7; TRBD1 matches at 11 bases. The ends lost 6 bases at V and 10 bases at J; junction bases unmatched: 11. The germline V gene has CDR1 LNHNV and CDR2 YYDKDF (reference sequence). This CDR3 spans 14 amino acids. The full variable domain, in which reference TRBV15 and TRBJ2-7 provide the parts outside the CDR3, is DAMVIQNPRYQVTQFGKPVTLSCSQTLNHNVMYWYQQKSSQAPKLLFHYYDKDFNNEADTPDNFQSRRPNTSFCFLDIRSPGLGDTAMYLCATREFWTGGPQYFGPGTRLTVT.

This clonotype was picked up one time. V is TRBV12-3 or TRBV12-4 and J is TRBJ2-5; D call uncertain. V was cut by 2 bases and J by 5 bases, with 9 bases left in between. The CDR3 loop spans 13 amino acids. CDR3 amino acids: CASSLLPWETQYF. In DNA form, the CDR3 reads TGTGCCAGCAGTTTACTACCGTGGGAGACCCAGTACTTC.

This clonotype was picked up many times. The chain uses TRBV6-1 and TRBJ1-5; 7 bases align to TRBD1. J lost 7 bases, V lost 10 bases, and 19 bases had no gene match. Germline CDR1 MNHNS, CDR2 SASEGT. This CDR3 region has 16 residues. CDR3 sequence (DNA): TGTGCCACCCAACGGGAAGGGGGCGGGCTCGGCCAGCCCCAGCATTTT. It specifies CATQREGGGLGQPQHF.

This clonotype occurred many times. The CDR3 sequence is CASSIYGRASDGYTF. Here the CDR3 DNA reads TGTGCCAGTAGTATATATGGCAGAGCTAGCGATGGCTACACCTTC. The rearrangement links TRBV19 to TRBJ1-2; unclear D gene. The germline V gene has CDR1 LNHDA and CDR2 SQIVND (reference sequence). This CDR3 contains 15 residues. Between the trimmed V and J ends, which lost 2 bases and 6 bases, there was a span of 16 bases.

This clonotype was found many times. This chain joins TRBV6-2 or TRBV6-3 and TRBJ1-2, with D possibly matching TRBD1 (5 bases). CDR3 size: 12 residues. The germline V gene encodes CDR1 MNHEY and CDR2 SVGEGT. V dropped 10 bases and J dropped 2 bases, with 11 bases sitting between them. The CDR3 DNA is TGTGCCATCTACCGGGGGAACTATGGCTACACCTTC. As protein: CAIYRGNYGYTF.

This clonotype was recorded at least ten times. The CDR3 loop is CASSWEAGVSLAYEQYF. CDR3 coding DNA: TGTGCCAGCAGCTGGGAAGCGGGAGTCTCTTTAGCGTACGAGCAGTACTTC. The gene calls are TRBV28 and TRBJ2-7, with TRBD2 identical over 8 bases. This CDR3 contains 17 residues. The V gene end was trimmed by 6 bases and the J gene end by 4 bases; junction bases not matched to a gene: 17. CDR1 is MDHEN, CDR2 SYDVKM, per germline.

This clonotype showed up many times. V usage is TRBV12-3 or TRBV12-4 and J usage is TRBJ2-2; 9 nucleotides agree with TRBD1. CDR3 size: 14 residues. V lost 5 bases to trimming and J lost 5 bases; unmatched junction nucleotides: 3. The CDR3 DNA is TGTGCCAGCAGTACAGGACAGGGGACCGGGGAGCTGTTTTTT. Protein product: CASSTGQGTGELFF.

The sample holds many counts of this clonotype. The gene calls are TRBV25-1 and TRBJ1-1, with TRBD1 as a possible D gene (6 bases). Trimming took off 7 bases at V and 5 bases at J, with 14 bases between the two ends. The germline CDR1 and CDR2 sequences are MGHDK and SYGVNS. This CDR3 comprises 13 residues. In DNA form, the CDR3 reads TGTGCCAGCACCGAGGGGGGGCCAACTGAAGCTTTCTTT. Translation gives CASTEGGPTEAFF. The full variable domain, in which reference TRBV25-1 and TRBJ1-1 provide the parts outside the CDR3, is EADIYQTPRYLVIGTGKKITLECSQTMGHDKMYWYQQDPGMELHLIHYSYGVNSTEKGDLSSESTVSRIRTEHFPLTLESARPSHTSQYLCASTEGGPTEAFFGQGTRLTVV.

In this sample, this clonotype turned up many times. V and J are TRBV28 and TRBJ1-2; 12 bases line up with TRBD1. V shed 7 bases, J shed 4 bases, and the junction held 13 bases outside the gene matches. Germline V CDR1 and CDR2: MDHEN, SYDVKM. The CDR3 totals 17 residues. CDR3 sequence (DNA): TGTGCCAGCATCACTCCGGGACAGGGGGCGACTACCTATGGCTACACCTTC. Amino acid sequence: CASITPGQGATTYGYTF.

This clonotype appeared a few times. J is TRBJ1-2 and V is TRBV12-3 or TRBV12-4, with TRBD1 matching over 7 bases. J gave up 5 bases and V 3 bases, and 6 bases lay outside the gene matches. The CDR3 spans 14 residues. The chain's CDR3 is CASSFGTARYGYTF. The CDR3 DNA reads TGTGCCAGCAGTTTCGGGACAGCCCGATATGGCTACACCTTC.